This T cell receptor (beta chain) originates from a study of shared clonotypes between healthy human individuals. This clone occurred once. Its target is not known. V shed 5 bases, J shed 8 bases, and the junction held 6 bases outside the gene matches. From germline, CDR1 is SEHNR and CDR2 FQNEAQ (reference sequence). The CDR3 loop spans 16 amino acids. General study findings and limits: Among donors, clonotype sharing was expected to be affected by sequencing depth.

The DNA input per sorted-subset replicate PCR was about 0.2 ug, corresponding to 28,000 or so T cell genomes. TCRdb's copy holds only in-frame clones and misses some; the assay was immunoSEQ multiplex PCR. The table has about 1.4 million clones, around 97% seen once. The chain links TRBV7-9 to TRBJ2-1; 16 bases agree with TRBD2. The receptor was isolated from a man aged 25 to 45 in good health. Source material: naive CD4+ T cells sorted from blood. The subset is: CD45RA+ positively selected. In DNA form, the CDR3 reads TGTGCCAGCAGCGGGACTAGCGGGAGGGCCATCGATGAGCAGTTCTTC. The encoded protein is CASSGTSGRAIDEQFF.